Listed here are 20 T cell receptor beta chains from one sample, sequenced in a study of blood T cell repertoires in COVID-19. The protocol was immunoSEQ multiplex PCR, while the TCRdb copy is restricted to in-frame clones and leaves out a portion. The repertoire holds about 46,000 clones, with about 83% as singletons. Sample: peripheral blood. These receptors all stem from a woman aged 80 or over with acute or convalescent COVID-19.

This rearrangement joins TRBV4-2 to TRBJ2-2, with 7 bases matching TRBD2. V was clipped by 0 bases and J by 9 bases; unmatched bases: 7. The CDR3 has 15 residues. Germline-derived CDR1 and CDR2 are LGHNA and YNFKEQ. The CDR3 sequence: CASSQDSGEGRELFF. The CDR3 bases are TGTGCCAGCAGCCAAGACTCGGGGGAGGGCCGGGAGCTGTTTTTT.

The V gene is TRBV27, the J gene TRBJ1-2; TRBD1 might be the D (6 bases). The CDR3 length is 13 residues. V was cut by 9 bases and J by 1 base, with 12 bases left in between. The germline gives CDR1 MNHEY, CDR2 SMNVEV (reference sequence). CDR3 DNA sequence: TGTGCCAGTCGCAAGGACAGTAACTATGGCTACACCTTC. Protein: CASRKDSNYGYTF.

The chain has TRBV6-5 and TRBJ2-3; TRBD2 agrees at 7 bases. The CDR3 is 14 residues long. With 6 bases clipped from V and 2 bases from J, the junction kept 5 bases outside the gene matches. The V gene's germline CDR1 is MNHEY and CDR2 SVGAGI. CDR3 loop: CASRNLADTDTQYF. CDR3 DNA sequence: TGTGCCAGCAGAAATCTAGCGGACACAGATACGCAGTATTTT.

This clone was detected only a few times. The CDR3, as DNA: TGCAGTGCTAGTCCGTCAGGGGTGGAAAAACTGTTTTTT. This encodes CSASPSGVEKLFF. This chain links TRBV20-1 with TRBJ1-4, with D perhaps TRBD1 (6 bases). The CDR3 is made up of 13 amino acids. Germline V lookup: CDR1 DFQATT, CDR2 SNEGSKA (reference sequence). The V gene lost 3 bases and the J gene lost 8 bases, with 13 bases spanning the gap.

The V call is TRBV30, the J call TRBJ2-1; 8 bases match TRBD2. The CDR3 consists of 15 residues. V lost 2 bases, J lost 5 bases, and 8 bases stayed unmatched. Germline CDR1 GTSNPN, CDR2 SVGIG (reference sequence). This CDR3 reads CAWSRRGGRDNEQFF. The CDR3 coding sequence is TGTGCCTGGAGTCGTCGGGGGGGCCGGGACAATGAGCAGTTCTTC.

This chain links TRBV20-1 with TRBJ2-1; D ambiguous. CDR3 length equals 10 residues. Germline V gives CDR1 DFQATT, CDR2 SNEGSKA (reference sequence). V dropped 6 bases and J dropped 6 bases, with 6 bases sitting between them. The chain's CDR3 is CSAPSNEQFF. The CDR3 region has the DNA TGCAGTGCCCCCAGCAATGAGCAGTTCTTC.

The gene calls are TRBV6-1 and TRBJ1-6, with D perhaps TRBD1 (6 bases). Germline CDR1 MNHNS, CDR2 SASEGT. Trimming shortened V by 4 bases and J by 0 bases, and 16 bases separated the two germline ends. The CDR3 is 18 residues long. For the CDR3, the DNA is TGTGCCAGCAGTGGACTACAGGGTAGAAGCTCCTATAATTCACCCCTCCACTTT. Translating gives CASSGLQGRSSYNSPLHF.

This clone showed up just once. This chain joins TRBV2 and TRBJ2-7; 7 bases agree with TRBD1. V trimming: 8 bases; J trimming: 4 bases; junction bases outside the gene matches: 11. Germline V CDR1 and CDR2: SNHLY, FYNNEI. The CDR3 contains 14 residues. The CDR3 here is CASEIRDRLYEQYF. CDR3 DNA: TGTGCCAGCGAAATCCGGGACAGATTATACGAGCAGTACTTC.

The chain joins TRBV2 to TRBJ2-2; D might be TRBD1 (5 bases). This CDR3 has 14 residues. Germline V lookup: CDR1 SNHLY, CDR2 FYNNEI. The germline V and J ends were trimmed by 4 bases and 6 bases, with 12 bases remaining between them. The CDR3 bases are TGTGCCAGCAGTGTTCTACAGGCGTCCGGGGAGCTGTTTTTT. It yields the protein CASSVLQASGELFF.

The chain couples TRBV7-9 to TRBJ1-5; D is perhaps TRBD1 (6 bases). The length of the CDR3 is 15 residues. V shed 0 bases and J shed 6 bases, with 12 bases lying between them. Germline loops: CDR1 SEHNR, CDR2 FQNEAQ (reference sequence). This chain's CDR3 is CASSLAQGSSQPQHF. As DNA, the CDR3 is TGTGCCAGCAGCTTAGCGCAGGGGTCAAGTCAGCCCCAGCATTTT.

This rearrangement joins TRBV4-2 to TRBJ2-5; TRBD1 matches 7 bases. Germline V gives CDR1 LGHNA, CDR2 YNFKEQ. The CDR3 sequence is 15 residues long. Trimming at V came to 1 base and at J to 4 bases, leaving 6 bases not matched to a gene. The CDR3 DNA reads TGTGCCAGCAGCCAAGCCCCAAGGGGGCCAGAGACCCAGTACTTC. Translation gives CASSQAPRGPETQYF.

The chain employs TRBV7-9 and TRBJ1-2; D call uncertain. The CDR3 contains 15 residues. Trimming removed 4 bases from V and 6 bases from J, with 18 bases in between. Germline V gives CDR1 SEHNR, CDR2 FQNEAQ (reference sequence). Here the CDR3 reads CASSSDIKRTDGYTF. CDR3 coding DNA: TGTGCCAGCAGCTCAGACATTAAACGAACTGATGGCTACACCTTC.

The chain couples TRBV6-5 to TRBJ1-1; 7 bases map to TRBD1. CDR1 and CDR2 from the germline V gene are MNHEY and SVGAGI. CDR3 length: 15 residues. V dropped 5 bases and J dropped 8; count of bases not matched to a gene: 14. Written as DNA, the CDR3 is TGTGCCAGCAGTCCCGGGACAGCGGATGATGGCGAAGCTTTCTTT. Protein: CASSPGTADDGEAFF.

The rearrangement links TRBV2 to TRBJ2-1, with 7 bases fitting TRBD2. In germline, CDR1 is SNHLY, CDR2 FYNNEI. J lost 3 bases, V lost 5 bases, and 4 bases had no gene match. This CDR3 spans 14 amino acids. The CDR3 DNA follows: TGTGCCAGCAGTCGGGGGGACCTCTACAATGAGCAGTTCTTC. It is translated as CASSRGDLYNEQFF.

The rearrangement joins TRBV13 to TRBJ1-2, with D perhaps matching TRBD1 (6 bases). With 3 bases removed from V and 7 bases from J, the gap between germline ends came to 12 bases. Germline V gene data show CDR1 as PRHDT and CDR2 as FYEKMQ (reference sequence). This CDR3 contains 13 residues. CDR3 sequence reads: CASSFDRIGGYTF. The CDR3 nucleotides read TGTGCCAGCAGCTTCGACAGGATAGGTGGCTACACCTTC.

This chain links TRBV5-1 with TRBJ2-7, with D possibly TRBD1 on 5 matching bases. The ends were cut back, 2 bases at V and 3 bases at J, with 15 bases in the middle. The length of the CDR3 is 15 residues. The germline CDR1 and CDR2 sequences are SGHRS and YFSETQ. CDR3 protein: CASSLFLGAGYEQYF. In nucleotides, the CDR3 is TGCGCCAGCAGCTTATTTCTAGGGGCAGGCTACGAGCAGTACTTC.

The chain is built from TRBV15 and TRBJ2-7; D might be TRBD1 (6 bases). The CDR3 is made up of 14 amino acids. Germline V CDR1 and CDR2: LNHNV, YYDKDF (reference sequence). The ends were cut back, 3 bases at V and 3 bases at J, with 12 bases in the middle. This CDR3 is CATSSEGVDYEQYF. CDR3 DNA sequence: TGTGCCACCAGCAGCGAGGGGGTCGACTACGAGCAGTACTTC.

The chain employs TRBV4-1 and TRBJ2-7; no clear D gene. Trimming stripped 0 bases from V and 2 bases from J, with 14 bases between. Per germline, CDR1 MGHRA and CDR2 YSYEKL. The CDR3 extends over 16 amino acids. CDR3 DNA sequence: TGCGCCAGCAGCCAAGATCGTAGTAGTGGTGCCTACGAGCAGTACTTC. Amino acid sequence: CASSQDRSSGAYEQYF.

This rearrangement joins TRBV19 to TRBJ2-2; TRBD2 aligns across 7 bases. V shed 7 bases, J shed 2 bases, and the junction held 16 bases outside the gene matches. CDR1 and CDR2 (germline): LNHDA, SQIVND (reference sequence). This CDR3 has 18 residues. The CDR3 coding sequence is TGTGCCAGTACCCCCTTGGGGGGAGGGACCCATAACACCGGGGAGCTGTTTTTT. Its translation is CASTPLGGGTHNTGELFF. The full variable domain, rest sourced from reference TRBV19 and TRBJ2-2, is DGGITQSPKYLFRKEGQNVTLSCEQNLNHDAMYWYRQDPGQGLRLIYYSQIVNDFQKGDIAEGYSVSREKKESFPLTVTSAQKNPTAFYLCASTPLGGGTHNTGELFFGEGSRLTVL.

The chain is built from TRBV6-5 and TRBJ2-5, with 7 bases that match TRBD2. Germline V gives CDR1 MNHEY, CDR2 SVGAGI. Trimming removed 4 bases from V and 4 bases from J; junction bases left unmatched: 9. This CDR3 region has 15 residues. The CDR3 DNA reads TGTGCCAGCAGTTGGGCTAGCGGAGCTTTAGAGACCCAGTACTTC. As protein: CASSWASGALETQYF.